The source of this T cell receptor (beta chain) is a study of STAT5B mutations in CD4+ large granular lymphocyte leukemia. Background on the study: Among healthy controls, a particular HLA allele went with more CDR3 'QG' motifs.

TCRdb's table, derived via immunoSEQ multiplex PCR, lists solely in-frame clones and lacks some. The repertoire holds tens of thousands of clones, about 88% seen once, with less than 0.45% in the top ten. Concerning this clone: Its antigen remains unknown.

This CDR3 comprises 12 residues. Trimming left V 4 bases short and J 5 bases short, with 7 bases between. Per the germline V gene, CDR1 is KGHSH and CDR2 is LQKENI. General study findings and limits: 8/27 top patient clones versus 2/35 control clones were TRBV06-family.

This chain links TRBV18 with TRBJ2-3, with a possible D match to TRBD2 (5 bases). Sequencing input: CD4+ T cells from blood buffy coats. This TCR was recovered from a human donor in good health. CDR3 loop: CASSRAGDTQYF. CDR3 in DNA: TGTGCCAGCTCACGGGCGGGAGATACGCAGTATTTT.